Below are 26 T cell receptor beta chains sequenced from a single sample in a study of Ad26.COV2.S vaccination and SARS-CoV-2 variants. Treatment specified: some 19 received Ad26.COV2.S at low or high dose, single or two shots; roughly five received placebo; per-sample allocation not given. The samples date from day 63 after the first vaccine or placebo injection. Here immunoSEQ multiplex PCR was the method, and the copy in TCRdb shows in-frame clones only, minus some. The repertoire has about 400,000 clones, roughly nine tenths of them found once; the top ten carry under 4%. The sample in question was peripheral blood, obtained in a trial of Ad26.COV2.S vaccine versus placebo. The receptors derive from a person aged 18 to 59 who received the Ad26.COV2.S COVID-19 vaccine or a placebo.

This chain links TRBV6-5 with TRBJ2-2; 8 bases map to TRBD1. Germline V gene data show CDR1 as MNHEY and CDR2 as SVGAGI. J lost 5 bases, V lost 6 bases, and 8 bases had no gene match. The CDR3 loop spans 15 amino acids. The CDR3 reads CASSPDRVKTGELFF. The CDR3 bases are TGTGCCAGCAGCCCGGACAGGGTAAAGACCGGGGAGCTGTTTTTT.

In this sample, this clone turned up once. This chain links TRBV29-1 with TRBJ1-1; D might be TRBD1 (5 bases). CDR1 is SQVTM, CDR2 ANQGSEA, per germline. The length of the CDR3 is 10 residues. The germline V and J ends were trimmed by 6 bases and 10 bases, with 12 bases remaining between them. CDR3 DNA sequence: TGCAGCGTGGGGCCAGACGCAGCTTTCTTT. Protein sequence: CSVGPDAAFF.

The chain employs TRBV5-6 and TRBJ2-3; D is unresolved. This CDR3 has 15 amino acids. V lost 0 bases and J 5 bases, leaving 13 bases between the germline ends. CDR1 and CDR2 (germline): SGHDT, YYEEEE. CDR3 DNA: TGTGCCAGCAGCTTGGCCCTAGGGTTCGGAGATACGCAGTATTTT. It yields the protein CASSLALGFGDTQYF. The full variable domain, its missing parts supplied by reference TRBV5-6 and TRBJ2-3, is DAGVTQSPTHLIKTRGQQVTLRCSPKSGHDTVSWYQQALGQGPQFIFQYYEEEERQRGNFPDRFSGHQFPNYSSELNVNALLLGDSALYLCASSLALGFGDTQYFGPGTRLTVL.

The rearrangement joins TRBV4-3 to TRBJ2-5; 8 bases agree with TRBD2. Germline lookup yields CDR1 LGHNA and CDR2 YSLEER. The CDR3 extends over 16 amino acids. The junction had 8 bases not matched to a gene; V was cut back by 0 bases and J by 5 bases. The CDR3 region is CASSQDLAGGAETQYF. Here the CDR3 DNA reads TGCGCCAGCAGCCAAGATCTAGCCGGGGGGGCGGAGACCCAGTACTTC.

CDR3 region: CASSLGRGNRIYEQYF. In nucleotides, the CDR3 is TGTGCCAGCAGCTTAGGTCGGGGCAATCGGATCTACGAGCAGTACTTC. V and J are TRBV7-8 and TRBJ2-7, with D perhaps matching TRBD1 or TRBD2 (5 bases each). Looked up from germline, CDR1 is SGHVS and CDR2 is FQNEAQ. The CDR3 contains 16 residues. Trimming stripped 1 base from V and 3 bases from J, with 16 bases between.

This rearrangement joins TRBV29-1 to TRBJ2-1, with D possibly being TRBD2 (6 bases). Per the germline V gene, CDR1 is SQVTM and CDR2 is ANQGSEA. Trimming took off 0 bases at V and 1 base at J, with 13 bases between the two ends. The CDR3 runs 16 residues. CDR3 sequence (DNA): TGCAGCGTTGAAGATTCTGCGGGGCCATCCTACAATGAGCAGTTCTTC. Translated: CSVEDSAGPSYNEQFF.

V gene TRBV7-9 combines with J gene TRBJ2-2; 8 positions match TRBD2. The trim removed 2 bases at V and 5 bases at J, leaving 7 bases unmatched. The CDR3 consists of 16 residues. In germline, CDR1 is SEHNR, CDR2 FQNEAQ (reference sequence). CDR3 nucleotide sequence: TGTGCCAGCAGCTTATTGGTAGCGGGGAGTACCGGGGAGCTGTTTTTT. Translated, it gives CASSLLVAGSTGELFF.

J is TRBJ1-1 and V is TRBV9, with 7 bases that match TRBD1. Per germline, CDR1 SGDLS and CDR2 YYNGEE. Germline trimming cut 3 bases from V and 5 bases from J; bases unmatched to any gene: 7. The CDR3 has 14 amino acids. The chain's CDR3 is CASSAQNRGTEAFF. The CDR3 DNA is TGTGCCAGCAGCGCGCAAAACAGGGGTACTGAAGCTTTCTTT.

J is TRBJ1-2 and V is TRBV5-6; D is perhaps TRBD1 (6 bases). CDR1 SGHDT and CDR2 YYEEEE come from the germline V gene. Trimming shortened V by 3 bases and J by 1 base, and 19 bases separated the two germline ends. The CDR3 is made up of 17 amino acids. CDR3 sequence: CASSSLGQQGVNYGYTF. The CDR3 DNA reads TGTGCCAGCAGCTCCCTGGGCCAACAGGGAGTTAACTATGGCTACACCTTC.

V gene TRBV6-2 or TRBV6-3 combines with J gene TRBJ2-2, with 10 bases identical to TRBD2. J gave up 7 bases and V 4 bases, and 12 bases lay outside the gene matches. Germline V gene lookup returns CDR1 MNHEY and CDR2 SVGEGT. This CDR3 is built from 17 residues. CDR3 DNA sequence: TGTGCCAGCAGTTCCCCGATTAGCGGGGGGTTGGTCGGGGAGCTGTTTTTT. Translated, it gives CASSSPISGGLVGELFF.

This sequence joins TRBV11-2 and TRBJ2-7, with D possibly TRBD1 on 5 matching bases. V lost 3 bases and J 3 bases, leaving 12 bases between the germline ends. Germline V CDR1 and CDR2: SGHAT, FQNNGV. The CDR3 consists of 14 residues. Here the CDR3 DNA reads TGTGCCAGCAGCTTCGTCGCAGGGATCTACGAGCAGTACTTC. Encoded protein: CASSFVAGIYEQYF.

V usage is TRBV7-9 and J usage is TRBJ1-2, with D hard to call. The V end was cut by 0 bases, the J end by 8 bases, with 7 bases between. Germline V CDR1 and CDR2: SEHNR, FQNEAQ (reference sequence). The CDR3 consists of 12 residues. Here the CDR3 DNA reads TGTGCCAGCAGCTTAGCTCTTGGGGGCTACACCTTC. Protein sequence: CASSLALGGYTF.

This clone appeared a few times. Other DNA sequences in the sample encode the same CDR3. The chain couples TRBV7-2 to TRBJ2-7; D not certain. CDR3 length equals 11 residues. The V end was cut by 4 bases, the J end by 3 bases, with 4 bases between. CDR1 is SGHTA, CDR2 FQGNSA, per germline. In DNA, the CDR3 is TGTGCCAGCAGCTCCTACTACGAGCAGTACTTC. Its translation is CASSSYYEQYF.

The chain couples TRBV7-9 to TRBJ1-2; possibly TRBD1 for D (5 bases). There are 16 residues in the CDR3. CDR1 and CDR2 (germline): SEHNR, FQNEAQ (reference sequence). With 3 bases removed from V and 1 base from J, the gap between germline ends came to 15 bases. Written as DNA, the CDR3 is TGTGCCAGCAGCTTGGGAGACAGCCCAATTAACTATGGCTACACCTTC. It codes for CASSLGDSPINYGYTF.

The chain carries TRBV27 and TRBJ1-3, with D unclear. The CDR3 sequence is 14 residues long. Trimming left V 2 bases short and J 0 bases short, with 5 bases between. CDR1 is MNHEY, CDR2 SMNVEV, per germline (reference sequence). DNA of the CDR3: TGTGCCAGCAGTTTACTAGTCTCTGGAAACACCATATATTTT. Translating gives CASSLLVSGNTIYF.

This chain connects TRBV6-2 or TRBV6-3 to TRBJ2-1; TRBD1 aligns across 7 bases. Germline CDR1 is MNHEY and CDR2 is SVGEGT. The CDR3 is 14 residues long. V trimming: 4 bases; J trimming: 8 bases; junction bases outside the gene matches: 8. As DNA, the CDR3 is TGTGCCAGCAGTTCGAGACAGGGTAAACATGAGCAGTTCTTC. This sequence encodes CASSSRQGKHEQFF.

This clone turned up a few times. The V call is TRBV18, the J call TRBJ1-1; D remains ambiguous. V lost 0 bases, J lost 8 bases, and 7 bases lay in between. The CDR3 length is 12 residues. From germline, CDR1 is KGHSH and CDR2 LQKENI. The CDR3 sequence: CASSPPDGEAFF. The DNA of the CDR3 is TGTGCCAGCTCACCACCGGACGGCGAAGCTTTCTTT.

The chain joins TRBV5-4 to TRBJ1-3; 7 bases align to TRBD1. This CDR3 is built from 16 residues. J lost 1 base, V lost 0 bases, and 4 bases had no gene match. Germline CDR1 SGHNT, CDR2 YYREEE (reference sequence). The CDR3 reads CASSLAGTASGNTIYF. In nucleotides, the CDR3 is TGTGCCAGCAGCTTGGCGGGGACAGCTTCTGGAAACACCATATATTTT.

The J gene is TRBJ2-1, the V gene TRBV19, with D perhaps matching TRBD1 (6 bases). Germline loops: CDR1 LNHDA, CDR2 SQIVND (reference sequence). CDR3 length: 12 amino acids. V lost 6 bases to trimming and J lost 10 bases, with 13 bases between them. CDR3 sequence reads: CASSPGANEQFF. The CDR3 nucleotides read TGTGCCAGTAGCCCAGGGGCGAACGAGCAGTTCTTC. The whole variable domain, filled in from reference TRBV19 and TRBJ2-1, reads DGGITQSPKYLFRKEGQNVTLSCEQNLNHDAMYWYRQDPGQGLRLIYYSQIVNDFQKGDIAEGYSVSREKKESFPLTVTSAQKNPTAFYLCASSPGANEQFFGPGTRLTVL.

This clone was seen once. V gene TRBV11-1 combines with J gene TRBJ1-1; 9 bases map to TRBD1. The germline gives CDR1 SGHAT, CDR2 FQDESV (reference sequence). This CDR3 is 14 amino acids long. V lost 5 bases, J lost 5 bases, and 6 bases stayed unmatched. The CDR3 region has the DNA TGTGCCAGCAGCCAGGACAGGGGTGAAACTGAAGCTTTCTTT. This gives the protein CASSQDRGETEAFF.

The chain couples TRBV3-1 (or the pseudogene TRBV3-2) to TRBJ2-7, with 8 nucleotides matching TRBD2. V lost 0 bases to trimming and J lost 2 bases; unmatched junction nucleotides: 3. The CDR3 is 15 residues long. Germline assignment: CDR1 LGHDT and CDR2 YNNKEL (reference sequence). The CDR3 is CASSQDLGLAYEQYF. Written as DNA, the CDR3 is TGTGCCAGCAGCCAAGATCTGGGACTAGCCTACGAGCAGTACTTC.

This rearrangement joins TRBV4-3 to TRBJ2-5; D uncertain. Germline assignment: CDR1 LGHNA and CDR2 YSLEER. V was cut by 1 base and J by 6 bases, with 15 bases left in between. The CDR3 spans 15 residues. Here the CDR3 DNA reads TGCGCCAGCAGCCAAGGCCTGGAACAAAGGAAGACCCAGTACTTC. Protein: CASSQGLEQRKTQYF.

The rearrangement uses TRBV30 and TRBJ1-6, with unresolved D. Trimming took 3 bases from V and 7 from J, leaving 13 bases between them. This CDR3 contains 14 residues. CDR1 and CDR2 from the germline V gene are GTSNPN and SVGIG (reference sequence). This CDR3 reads CAWSGGLSNSPLHF. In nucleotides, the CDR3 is TGTGCCTGGAGCGGAGGGCTGTCCAATTCACCCCTCCACTTT.

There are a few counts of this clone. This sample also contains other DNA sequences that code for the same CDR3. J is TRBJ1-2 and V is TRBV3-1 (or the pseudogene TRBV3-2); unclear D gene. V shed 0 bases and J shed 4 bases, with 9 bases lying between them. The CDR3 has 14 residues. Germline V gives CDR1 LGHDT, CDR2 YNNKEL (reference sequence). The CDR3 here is CASSQDLTSYGYTF. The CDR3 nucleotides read TGTGCCAGCAGCCAAGATCTGACTAGCTATGGCTACACCTTC.

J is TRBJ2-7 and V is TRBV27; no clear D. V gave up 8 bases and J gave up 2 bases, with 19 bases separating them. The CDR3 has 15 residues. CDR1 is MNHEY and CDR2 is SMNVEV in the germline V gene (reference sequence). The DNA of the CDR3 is TGTGCCAGCTCCGTATCAGGACCCATCCCCTACGAGCAGTACTTC. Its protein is CASSVSGPIPYEQYF.

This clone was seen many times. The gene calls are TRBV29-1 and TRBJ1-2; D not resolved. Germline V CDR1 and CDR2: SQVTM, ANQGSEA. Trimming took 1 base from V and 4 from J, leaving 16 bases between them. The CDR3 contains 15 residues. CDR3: CSVEVPDGFTYGYTF. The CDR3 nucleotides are TGCAGCGTTGAAGTCCCCGACGGTTTTACCTATGGCTACACCTTC.